This T cell receptor (beta chain) originates from a study of beta chain features in type 1 diabetes (dated by TCRdb to 2017 to 2018). With regard to the full study: No differences in mean age, gender distribution, total cell number or subset yield were found between patients and healthy donors. A total of around 110,000,000 sorted cells were examined across all samples, and RNA yield correlated strongly with the number of cells per subset. The study compared the TCRB repertoires of sorted circulating CD4+ T cell subsets in recently diagnosed type 1 diabetes patients with those in matched healthy donors. Regulatory and stem cell-like memory subsets were obtained from only 8 patients and about eight healthy donors, while naive and central memory subsets were obtained from all 30 or so donors.

At the junction V is shortened by 6 bases and J by 0 bases; bases outside the gene matches: 8. Looking up the germline V gene yields CDR1 SGHRS and CDR2 YFSETQ. The CDR3, from cysteine to phenylalanine, totals 15 residues. Only the CDR3 DNA is retained, 45 bases long and in frame from the first base. The research as a whole found: PCR might favor shorter templates, but patient and control samples were amplified and corrected together, so any skew would affect both groups equally. At VDJ recombination sites, patients with type 1 diabetes made fewer insertions and deleted more nucleotides, a pattern implying thymic rearrangement abnormalities. Naive, central memory and regulatory TCRB repertoires appeared more similar among patients than among healthy donors. Because cDNA rather than genomic DNA was sequenced, highly expressing activated cells could have been over-represented, although no difference in activation and CD3 levels was found between groups. In all four CD4+ subsets, TCRB CDR3 length was moderately but significantly shorter in type 1 diabetes patients. HLA sub-analyses involved small numbers of individuals, so any influence of HLA type on TCRB rearrangement remained unresolved.

This clone was counted a few times. It has no known antigen specificity. Base qualities are missing; no much larger clone stands one base away. A single peripheral blood draw of about 120 mL on average was collected from each donor into heparinised tubes. A BD FACSAria II and a panel including CD45RO, CCR7, CD25, CD127, CD95 and CD27 were used to sort naive, central memory, regulatory and stem cell-like memory CD4+ T cells. Purity was above 95% for every sorted population. PBMCs were separated immediately by Lymphoprep density gradient centrifugation and were stained directly, without being cultured. So that batch effects would be minimized, each experiment stained and sorted samples in pairs, pairing one healthy donor with one patient. All of the isolated RNA was reverse transcribed with the High Capacity cDNA Reverse Transcription Kit, so expressed TCRB transcripts were sequenced. Deep immunoSEQ sequencing was performed on naive, central memory and regulatory T cell samples, with an average of about 3.57 million total reads per sample. Sorted cells were lysed in RLT buffer and RNA was extracted with DNase-treated RNeasy Micro or Mini kits, depending on cell number. To prevent cross-contamination, each cell subset was processed individually, whereas patient and healthy donor samples were processed jointly. The immunoSEQ multiplex PCR was used to amplify TCRB sequences from cDNA, generating 87-bp fragments that spanned the CDR3 region. Sequencing of the amplicons was done on the Illumina HiSeq platform. Per the source publication's procedure: PCR bias was computationally corrected using synthetic template baselines, reads within Hamming distance 2 were collapsed, and singletons that could not be merged were discarded. Reads were aligned against IMGT so that V, D and J genes, CDR3 length and insertions or deletions at six rearrangement sites could be assigned. Within each subset, clonotype counts were normalized to the number of sorted cells before true diversity and Gini coefficients were calculated with the tcR R package. Repertoire sharing was quantified using the overlap coefficient calculated on TCRB nucleotide sequences. Out-of-frame TCRB sequences from naive cells were analyzed as a proxy for the pre-selection repertoire. The table was pulled from immuneACCESS by TCRdb, which kept in-frame rearrangements only. Such tables lose some clones; where checked, under half of the loss comes from unresolved V genes, and the rest has no known cause. Clone size and the V and J calls come from that table; the DNA yielded D and trimming. In this sample the table shows about 700,000 clones, 13% of which occur a single time. About 0.02% of the sample is in the top ten clones.

This sequence originates from a man between 18 and 29 years old with type 1 diabetes. Recombination joined TRBV5-1 with TRBJ2-7, and TRBD1 aligns with 8 junction nucleotides. Sample: naive CD4+ T cells from blood. Interpreted using the paper, the cell subset or site label stands for: true naive CD4+ T cells. The DNA reads as follows: TGCGCCAGCAAACGGACAGGGACCATCTCCTACGAGCAGTACTTC. Its translation is CASKRTGTISYEQYF.